This T cell receptor beta chain was obtained from a study of OX40 agonist ivuxolimab in advanced cancers. The table came from immunoSEQ multiplex PCR; TCRdb's copy has only in-frame clones and leaves some out. Seen here are about 93,000 clones, around 90% observed once, and the top ten hold roughly 0.5%. V was trimmed by 2 bases and J by 0 bases, leaving 6 bases between them. The CDR3 loop spans 14 amino acids. Looked up from germline, CDR1 is MGHRA and CDR2 is YSYEKL. The TCR originated in an adult with an advanced solid tumor such as melanoma, head and neck, liver or kidney cancer. The source was CD4+ or CD8+ T cells sorted from blood, collected in a trial of the OX40 agonist ivuxolimab. The rearrangement uses TRBV4-1 and TRBJ2-3; D call uncertain. The CDR3 DNA reads TGCGCCAGCAGCCAACGGCAGAGCACAGATACGCAGTATTTT. It codes for CASSQRQSTDTQYF.